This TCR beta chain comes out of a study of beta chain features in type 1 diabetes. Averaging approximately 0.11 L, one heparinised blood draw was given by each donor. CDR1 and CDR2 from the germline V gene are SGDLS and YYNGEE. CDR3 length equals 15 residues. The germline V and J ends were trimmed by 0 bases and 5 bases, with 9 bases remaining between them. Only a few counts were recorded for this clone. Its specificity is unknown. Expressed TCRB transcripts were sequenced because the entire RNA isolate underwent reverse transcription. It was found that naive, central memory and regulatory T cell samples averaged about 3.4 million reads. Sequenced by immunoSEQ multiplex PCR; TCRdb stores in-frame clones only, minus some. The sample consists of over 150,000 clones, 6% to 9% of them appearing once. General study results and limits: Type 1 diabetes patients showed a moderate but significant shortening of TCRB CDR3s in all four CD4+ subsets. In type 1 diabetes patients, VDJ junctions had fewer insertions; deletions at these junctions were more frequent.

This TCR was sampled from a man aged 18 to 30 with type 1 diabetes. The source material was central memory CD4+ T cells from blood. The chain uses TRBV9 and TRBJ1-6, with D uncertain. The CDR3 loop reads CASSVALTDNSPLHF. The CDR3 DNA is TGTGCCAGCAGCGTAGCTTTAACAGATAATTCACCCCTCCACTTT.